This TCR beta chain was observed in a study of OX40 agonist ivuxolimab in advanced cancers. On the study more broadly: Partial responses were achieved by three patients, of whom one had hepatocellular carcinoma and two had cutaneous melanoma.

V lost 6 bases to trimming and J lost 4 bases, with 12 bases between them. Germline V gene data show CDR1 as MNHNY and CDR2 as SVGAGI (reference sequence). This CDR3 spans 13 amino acids. Sequencing was performed with immunoSEQ multiplex PCR; in TCRdb, only in-frame clones are kept and a portion is missing. Altogether 80,000 or so clones are present, roughly 84% being singletons, with the ten largest covering roughly 0.32%. The V gene is TRBV6-6, the J gene TRBJ1-1, with D tentatively TRBD1 (5 bases). The material was CD4+ or CD8+ T cells sorted from blood, obtained in a trial of the OX40 agonist ivuxolimab. This receptor was taken from an adult with an advanced solid tumor such as melanoma, head and neck, liver or kidney cancer. The CDR3 region has the DNA TGTGCCAGCAGGGAGGGGATTAGCACTGAAGCTTTCTTT. Encoded protein: CASREGISTEAFF.